A single sample is the source of the 13 T cell receptor beta chains below, sequenced in a study of T cell changes during pregnancy in multiple sclerosis. Clones were sequenced by immunoSEQ multiplex PCR, and TCRdb holds only the in-frame ones, with some missing. In the table there are about 68,000 clones, about 90% of which are singletons. Sample: peripheral blood, taken in the second trimester of pregnancy. The receptors come from a female donor with multiple sclerosis, enrolled in a pregnancy study.

The chain links TRBV6-5 to TRBJ2-7, with D possibly matching TRBD2 (5 bases). V lost 5 bases, J lost 4 bases, and 12 bases lay in between. This CDR3 has 13 amino acids. Germline CDR1 reads MNHEY; CDR2 reads SVGAGI. The CDR3 spells CASSGELGYEQYF. CDR3 DNA: TGTGCCAGCAGTGGGGAGTTAGGGTACGAGCAGTACTTC.

The rearrangement joins TRBV25-1 to TRBJ2-1, with 10 bases identical to TRBD1. The CDR3 runs 15 residues. CDR1 is MGHDK and CDR2 is SYGVNS in the germline V gene. V shed 1 base and J 6 bases; nucleotides not matched to a gene: 3. The CDR3 DNA is TGTGCCAGCAGTGAATGGGGGACAGGGGTCAATGAGCAGTTCTTC. Translating it yields CASSEWGTGVNEQFF.

The rearrangement joins TRBV15 to TRBJ1-2; D is unclear. The V end was cut by 0 bases, the J end by 0 bases, with 14 bases between. Germline V gene data show CDR1 as LNHNV and CDR2 as YYDKDF (reference sequence). The CDR3 runs to 17 residues. For the CDR3, the DNA is TGTGCCACCAGCAGAGACTTCGGCAGGCCCACTAACTATGGCTACACCTTC. This translates into CATSRDFGRPTNYGYTF.

The chain combines TRBV15 with TRBJ1-2; unclear D gene. Per the germline V gene, CDR1 is LNHNV and CDR2 is YYDKDF (reference sequence). This CDR3 is built from 13 residues. V gave up 0 bases and J gave up 1 base, with 3 bases separating them. Here the CDR3 reads CATSRDRNYGYTF. In DNA, the CDR3 is TGTGCCACCAGCAGAGACCGTAACTATGGCTACACCTTC.

The chain carries TRBV11-2 and TRBJ2-5; 7 bases match TRBD2. CDR1 is SGHAT and CDR2 is FQNNGV in the germline V gene. This CDR3 is built from 19 residues. The V segment lost 1 base and the J segment 2 bases; nucleotides outside the gene matches: 16. In nucleotides, the CDR3 is TGTGCCAGCAGCTTAGCCCTGGGGGGAGGGGTGGGAGGGCAAGAGACCCAGTACTTC. Its translation is CASSLALGGGVGGQETQYF.

On this clone itself: A read error may account for a junction end that differs from germline. The chain has TRBV5-4 and TRBJ2-7, with TRBD2 matching over 11 bases. Germline assignment: CDR1 SGHNT and CDR2 YYREEE (reference sequence). CDR3 length: 15 residues. The CDR3 bases are TGTGCCAGCAGCTCCCGGACTAGCGGGCCCACCCGCGAGAACTTC. Its translation: CASSSRTSGPTRENF.

The chain recombines TRBV7-9 with TRBJ1-2, with D unresolved. Germline V gives CDR1 SEHNR, CDR2 FQNEAQ (reference sequence). With 4 bases removed from V and 4 bases from J, the gap between germline ends came to 16 bases. The CDR3 spans 15 residues. As DNA, the CDR3 is TGTGCCAGCAGCTGGCCCGGGGAGGAGGCCTATGGCTACACCTTC. This translates into CASSWPGEEAYGYTF.

The count of this clone is one. The V call is TRBV6-4, the J call TRBJ2-3; the match to TRBD2 covers 8 bases. In germline, CDR1 is MRHNA, CDR2 SNTAGT. The CDR3 is made up of 15 amino acids. J was trimmed by 4 bases and V by 3 bases; bases with no gene match: 6. The CDR3 DNA reads as TGTGCCAGCAGTGAGATAGCGGGGTCGTCAGATACGCAGTATTTT. Translation gives CASSEIAGSSDTQYF.

This chain links TRBV9 with TRBJ1-2, with D possibly matching TRBD1 (5 bases). The germline V gene has CDR1 SGDLS and CDR2 YYNGEE. The CDR3 has 18 residues. The V end was cut by 4 bases, the J end by 3 bases, with 25 bases between. The DNA for the CDR3 is TGTGCCAGCAGCCCCCCCCAGGGAGGACCGGGTGGGTACTATGGCTACACCTTC. Its translation: CASSPPQGGPGGYYGYTF.

This sequence joins TRBV7-9 and TRBJ2-7; D is unclear. Germline V gene sequence: CDR1 SEHNR, CDR2 FQNEAQ (reference sequence). The V end was cut by 1 base, the J end by 0 bases, with 19 bases between. The CDR3 loop spans 18 amino acids. CDR3 nucleotides: TGTGCCAGCAGCTTAGTTGTCAGACCAGGCTCTTACTCCTACGAGCAGTACTTC. It translates to CASSLVVRPGSYSYEQYF.

In DNA form, the CDR3 reads TGTGCCAGCAGTCCCTCCGCGCGGGCCCCCTACAATGAGCAGTTCTTC. Its translation: CASSPSARAPYNEQFF. The chain recombines TRBV7-2 with TRBJ2-1; possible D gene TRBD2, 5 bases. The germline CDR1 and CDR2 sequences are SGHTA and FQGNSA. The ends were cut back, 6 bases at V and 2 bases at J, with 17 bases in the middle. The CDR3 is made up of 16 amino acids.

The V gene is TRBV30, the J gene TRBJ2-7; D perhaps matches TRBD2 (5 bases). This CDR3 spans 13 amino acids. V dropped 4 bases and J dropped 7 bases, with 17 bases sitting between them. Germline V CDR1 and CDR2: GTSNPN, SVGIG (reference sequence). The CDR3: CAWIAGGGLEQYF. The DNA for the CDR3 is TGTGCCTGGATCGCAGGAGGCGGGCTGGAGCAGTACTTC.

This clone occurred once. The rearrangement uses TRBV30 and TRBJ2-3, with 11 positions matching TRBD2. Unmatched junction bases numbered 10, after V lost 8 bases and J lost 3 bases. CDR1 is GTSNPN, CDR2 SVGIG, per germline (reference sequence). The CDR3 spans 15 residues. Written as DNA, the CDR3 is TGTGCCCCCGAGGGGGCTAGCGGGGGGACAGATACGCAGTATTTT. Amino acids: CAPEGASGGTDTQYF. The whole variable domain, filled in from reference TRBV30 and TRBJ2-3, reads SQTIHQWPATLVQPVGSPLSLECTVEGTSNPNLYWYRQAAGRGLQLLFYSVGIGQISSEVPQNLSASRPQDRQFILSSKKLLLSDSGFYLCAPEGASGGTDTQYFGPGTRLTVL.